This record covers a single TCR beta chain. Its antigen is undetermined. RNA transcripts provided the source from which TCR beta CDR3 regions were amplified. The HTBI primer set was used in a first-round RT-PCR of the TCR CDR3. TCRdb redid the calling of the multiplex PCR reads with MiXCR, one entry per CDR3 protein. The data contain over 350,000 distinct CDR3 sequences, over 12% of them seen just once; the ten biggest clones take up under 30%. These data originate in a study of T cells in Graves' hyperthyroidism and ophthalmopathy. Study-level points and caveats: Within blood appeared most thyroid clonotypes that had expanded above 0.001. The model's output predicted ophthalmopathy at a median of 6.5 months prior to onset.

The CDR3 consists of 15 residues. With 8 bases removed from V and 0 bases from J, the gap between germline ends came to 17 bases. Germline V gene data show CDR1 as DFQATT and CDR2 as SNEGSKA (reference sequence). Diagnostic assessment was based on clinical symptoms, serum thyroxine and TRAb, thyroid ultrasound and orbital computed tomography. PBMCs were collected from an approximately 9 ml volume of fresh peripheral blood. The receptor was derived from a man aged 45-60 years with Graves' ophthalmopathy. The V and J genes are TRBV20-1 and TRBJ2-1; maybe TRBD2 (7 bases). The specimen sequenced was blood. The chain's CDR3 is CSPSGEGSSYNEQFF. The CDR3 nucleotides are TGCAGTCCCTCAGGGGAGGGGAGCTCCTACAATGAGCAGTTCTTC.